A selection of T cell receptor beta chains follows, all from one sample in a study of beta chain features in type 1 diabetes. The table came from immunoSEQ multiplex PCR; TCRdb's copy has only in-frame clones and leaves some out. The top ten hold 0.017% of the sample, which has hundreds of thousands of clones, around 12% seen once. Material for sequencing was naive CD4+ T cells from blood. The receptors shown here come from a man between 18 and 35 years old in good health. CDR3s leave out the opening cysteine and the closing phenylalanine or tryptophan. The order of the fields is V gene, clone size, CDR3 length, CDR3 protein. Clone size is shown for a subset of rows, as once, few, many or a class of expanded clone.

v_gene: TRBV28; abundance: -; len: 12; CDR3aa: ASSRTGFSYEQY
v_gene: TRBV30; abundance: few; len: 12; CDR3aa: AWSVNRRRGGAF
v_gene: TRBV12-5; abundance: few; len: 10; CDR3aa: ASGPGTRGYT
v_gene: TRBV7-3; abundance: few; len: 12; CDR3aa: ASRPNPGQGGYT
v_gene: TRBV30; abundance: -; len: 13; CDR3aa: ASQPGLYVAGELF
v_gene: TRBV10-3; abundance: -; len: 15; CDR3aa: AISDPDRGGRNTEAF
v_gene: TRBV6-5; abundance: few; len: 13; CDR3aa: ASSDFSSGKETQY
v_gene: TRBV7-2; abundance: -; len: 13; CDR3aa: ASSLSGTSPYGYT
v_gene: TRBV6-5; abundance: -; len: 12; CDR3aa: ASSYSYRAYEQY
v_gene: TRBV6-4; abundance: -; len: 11; CDR3aa: ASSEVTGYGYT
v_gene: TRBV19; abundance: -; len: 13; CDR3aa: ASSDSPGVTYEQY
v_gene: TRBV7-2; abundance: -; len: 13; CDR3aa: ASSLAFRDRTEAF
v_gene: TRBV7-9; abundance: -; len: 13; CDR3aa: ASSAREAGNTEAF
v_gene: TRBV5-4; abundance: few; len: 15; CDR3aa: ASSLLFRGQRYYEQY
v_gene: TRBV11-2; abundance: -; len: 9; CDR3aa: ASARGPEQY
v_gene: TRBV25-1; abundance: -; len: 12; CDR3aa: ASSEFGQHRGYT
v_gene: TRBV4-2; abundance: -; len: 13; CDR3aa: ASSRPQGENEKLF
v_gene: TRBV2; abundance: -; len: 11; CDR3aa: ASSVIMDMEAF
v_gene: TRBV7-2; abundance: -; len: 13; CDR3aa: ASSPPGGLTQPQH
v_gene: TRBV19; abundance: -; len: 11; CDR3aa: ASRRRDGGEQY
v_gene: TRBV7-2; abundance: few; len: 13; CDR3aa: ASSFQGSTNEKLF
v_gene: TRBV28; abundance: few; len: 10; CDR3aa: ASSFIYQPQH
v_gene: TRBV7-2; abundance: -; len: 15; CDR3aa: ASRTGQGPRSNQPQH
v_gene: TRBV6-6; abundance: few; len: 12; CDR3aa: ASTLPGGPHGYT
v_gene: TRBV5-4; abundance: -; len: 11; CDR3aa: ASSYVQGDEQF
v_gene: TRBV7-2; abundance: -; len: 13; CDR3aa: ASSLEEGSNQPQH
v_gene: TRBV5-4; abundance: -; len: 14; CDR3aa: ASSLAPRQGNTEAF
v_gene: TRBV19; abundance: -; len: 10; CDR3aa: ASRDLAETQY
v_gene: TRBV18; abundance: -; len: 16; CDR3aa: ASSLLLSVPSSYNEQF
v_gene: TRBV25-1; abundance: -; len: 11; CDR3aa: ASSVIGTDTQY
v_gene: TRBV14; abundance: few; len: 13; CDR3aa: ASRPSGTGGYGQF
v_gene: TRBV19; abundance: -; len: 17; CDR3aa: ASSIVKHGRVGRMNEQF
v_gene: TRBV6-1; abundance: few; len: 13; CDR3aa: ASSVGTGGDQPQH
v_gene: TRBV6-1; abundance: few; len: 12; CDR3aa: ASTELAGGDGYT
v_gene: TRBV29-1; abundance: few; len: 13; CDR3aa: SVESGTRGTDTQY
v_gene: TRBV18; abundance: few; len: 13; CDR3aa: ASSSTGTGAYEQY
v_gene: TRBV5-1; abundance: -; len: 13; CDR3aa: ASSHLAEAYNEQF
v_gene: TRBV9; abundance: few; len: 13; CDR3aa: ASSKDRWTFHEQY
v_gene: TRBV15; abundance: -; len: 12; CDR3aa: ATSREGEGDEQY
v_gene: TRBV6-5; abundance: few; len: 10; CDR3aa: ATTLSYNEQF
v_gene: TRBV28; abundance: few; len: 13; CDR3aa: ASRLSLDSTYEQY
v_gene: TRBV7-9; abundance: -; len: 12; CDR3aa: ASSFGQGPYGYT
v_gene: TRBV28; abundance: -; len: 12; CDR3aa: ASSETTGNQPQH
v_gene: TRBV7-9; abundance: -; len: 12; CDR3aa: ASSLVGGQETQY
v_gene: TRBV5-4; abundance: -; len: 17; CDR3aa: ASSPVPGLAGGPVNEQF
v_gene: TRBV6-4; abundance: -; len: 12; CDR3aa: ASSIEGPAYEQF
v_gene: TRBV6-5; abundance: few; len: 13; CDR3aa: ASSSWTGGAYGYT